One and the same sample provided the 29 T cell receptor beta chains below, sequenced in a study of T cell responses to AZD1222 COVID-19 vaccine. TCRdb's copy holds only in-frame clones and misses some; the assay was immunoSEQ multiplex PCR. The table has around 89,000 clones, approximately 90% seen once; the top ten hold approximately 5%. The input for sequencing was peripheral blood, taken 28 days after the second AZD1222 dose. These receptors originate from an adult who received the AZD1222 COVID-19 vaccine.

A note on this clone: Distinct nucleotide sequences in the sample also encode this CDR3. This chain uses TRBV4-3 with TRBJ2-7; TRBD2 agrees at 11 bases. The V gene end was trimmed by 0 bases and the J gene end by 2 bases; junction bases not matched to a gene: 3. This CDR3 has 16 amino acids. The germline gives CDR1 LGHNA, CDR2 YSLEER. The CDR3 region has the DNA TGCGCCAGCAGCCAAGATCCTAGCGGGGGGCCCTACGAGCAGTACTTC. This gives the protein CASSQDPSGGPYEQYF.

V and J are TRBV5-1 and TRBJ2-3; tentatively, D is TRBD2 (5 bases). The germline V gene has CDR1 SGHRS and CDR2 YFSETQ. The CDR3 runs to 14 residues. V lost 3 bases to trimming and J lost 5 bases, with 13 bases between them. CDR3: CASSSWAGVDTQYF. Written as DNA, the CDR3 is TGCGCCAGCAGCTCATGGGCCGGGGTAGATACGCAGTATTTT.

The rearrangement joins TRBV5-1 to TRBJ2-2; 13 bases match TRBD2. V lost 4 bases and J lost 3; bases outside the gene matches: 3. In germline, CDR1 is SGHRS, CDR2 YFSETQ. The CDR3 has 16 residues. The CDR3 loop is CASSPTSGGHTGELFF. CDR3 nucleotides: TGCGCCAGCAGCCCGACTAGCGGGGGGCACACCGGGGAGCTGTTTTTT.

This clone was picked up one time. The chain has TRBV9 and TRBJ2-5; D is unresolved. V lost 0 bases, J lost 1 base, and 10 bases lay in between. CDR3 length: 15 amino acids. CDR1 SGDLS and CDR2 YYNGEE come from the germline V gene. The CDR3 DNA reads TGTGCCAGCAGCGTAGCTACTGGATCCCAAGAGACCCAGTACTTC. Amino acid sequence: CASSVATGSQETQYF.

V and J are TRBV4-3 and TRBJ1-4; D is undetermined. The CDR3 contains 18 residues. CDR1 is LGHNA, CDR2 YSLEER, per germline. Trimming took off 0 bases at V and 8 bases at J, with 22 bases between the two ends. The CDR3 is CASSQDLILGGWAEKLFF. DNA for the CDR3: TGCGCCAGCAGCCAAGATCTAATCTTGGGAGGGTGGGCGGAAAAACTGTTTTTT.

The chain joins TRBV7-6 to TRBJ1-2; possibly TRBD1 for D (6 bases). Trimming pared 1 base from V and 0 bases from J, leaving 6 bases between. Per germline, CDR1 SGHVS and CDR2 FNYEAQ. This CDR3 is 14 amino acids long. This chain's CDR3 is CASSLEGANYGYTF. For the CDR3, the DNA is TGTGCCAGCAGCTTAGAGGGGGCTAACTATGGCTACACCTTC.

The genes are TRBV11-2 and TRBJ2-2; D may be TRBD2 (5 bases). Germline CDR1 and CDR2: SGHAT and FQNNGV. V was shortened by 1 base and J by 0 bases, with 6 bases between the two germline ends. The CDR3 length is 15 residues. CDR3: CASSLAGTNTGELFF. The CDR3 nucleotides read TGTGCCAGCAGCTTAGCGGGGACGAACACCGGGGAGCTGTTTTTT.

The genes are TRBV4-3 and TRBJ2-1, with D unresolved. The germline V gene has CDR1 LGHNA and CDR2 YSLEER. Trimming pared 1 base from V and 0 bases from J, leaving 10 bases between. This CDR3 has 16 amino acids. The CDR3 spells CASSQGRLISYNEQFF. Written as DNA, the CDR3 is TGCGCCAGCAGCCAAGGTAGACTGATCTCCTACAATGAGCAGTTCTTC.

V and J are TRBV6-5 and TRBJ2-7; D possibly corresponds to TRBD1 (6 bases). Germline V gene data show CDR1 as MNHEY and CDR2 as SVGAGI. This CDR3 has 14 residues. Trimming removed 11 bases from V and 4 bases from J, with 21 bases in between. CDR3 nucleotides: TGTGCCGGCCCCCCGGGACACTTTTTGTACGAGCAGTACTTC. Translation: CAGPPGHFLYEQYF.

The chain employs TRBV30 and TRBJ2-2; no clear D. There are 13 residues in the CDR3. Germline lookup yields CDR1 GTSNPN and CDR2 SVGIG (reference sequence). The V and J ends lost 2 bases and 7 bases respectively, with 11 bases between them. CDR3 nucleotide sequence: TGTGCCTGGAGTCCCGGGTGGAGCGGGGAGCTGTTTTTT. Amino acids: CAWSPGWSGELFF.

This sequence joins TRBV7-3 and TRBJ2-2, with 12 bases that match TRBD2. Per the germline V gene, CDR1 is SGHTA and CDR2 is FQGTGA. The CDR3 is 16 residues long. The V segment lost 4 bases and the J segment 4 bases; nucleotides outside the gene matches: 4. The CDR3 region has the DNA TGTGCCAGCAGCTCTAGCGGGGGGGCAGCCACCGGGGAGCTGTTTTTT. Amino acid sequence: CASSSSGGAATGELFF.

The genes are TRBV5-4 and TRBJ1-4, with a weak D call TRBD1 (5 bases). The germline V gene has CDR1 SGHNT and CDR2 YYREEE (reference sequence). The CDR3 has 16 amino acids. V lost 4 bases and J 2 bases, leaving 15 bases between the germline ends. CDR3 sequence reads: CASSPRPGPTNEKLFF. The CDR3 nucleotides are TGTGCCAGCAGCCCACGCCCAGGGCCGACTAATGAAAAACTGTTTTTT.

This sequence joins TRBV7-3 and TRBJ2-2; 8 nucleotides agree with TRBD2. CDR3 length: 17 amino acids. Per germline, CDR1 SGHTA and CDR2 FQGTGA. J gave up 1 base and V 5 bases, and 9 bases lay outside the gene matches. The CDR3 DNA sequence: TGTGCCAGCAGCGAATTCACTAGCGGCCTGAACACCGGGGAGCTGTTTTTT. The encoded protein is CASSEFTSGLNTGELFF.

The rearrangement uses TRBV7-8 and TRBJ2-1; no firm D call. Trimming cost V 1 base and J 7 bases, with 14 bases left between them. The CDR3 consists of 15 residues. From germline, CDR1 is SGHVS and CDR2 FQNEAQ. CDR3 sequence reads: CASSLEAQFGNEQFF. As DNA, the CDR3 is TGTGCCAGCAGCTTAGAGGCGCAGTTCGGTAATGAGCAGTTCTTC.

The chain carries TRBV11-2 and TRBJ1-4, with D uncertain. This CDR3 is 10 amino acids long. Germline V gene lookup returns CDR1 SGHAT and CDR2 FQNNGV. V gave up 5 bases and J gave up 11 bases, with 6 bases separating them. CDR3 nucleotide sequence: TGTGCCAGCAGCGACGTGAAACTGTTTTTT. Translated, it gives CASSDVKLFF.

The chain employs TRBV7-2 and TRBJ2-1; unclear D gene. The CDR3 extends over 15 amino acids. In germline, CDR1 is SGHTA, CDR2 FQGNSA. V lost 1 base to trimming and J lost 4 bases, with 11 bases between them. The CDR3 spells CASSLGSGLYNEQFF. For the CDR3, the DNA is TGTGCCAGCAGCTTAGGGTCAGGCTTATACAATGAGCAGTTCTTC.

CDR3 in DNA: TGTGCCAGCAGTTTTCTTGGGACAGGAGGGTTGAATGAGCAGTTCTTC. Translating it yields CASSFLGTGGLNEQFF. The chain joins TRBV28 to TRBJ2-1; 8 positions match TRBD1. This CDR3 is built from 16 residues. Trimming took 3 bases from V and 7 from J; bases not matched to a gene: 11. Per germline, CDR1 MDHEN and CDR2 SYDVKM. Based on the CDR3 plus reference TRBV28 and TRBJ2-1, the full variable domain is DVKVTQSSRYLVKRTGEKVFLECVQDMDHENMFWYRQDPGLGLRLIYFSYDVKMKEKGDIPEGYSVSREKKERFSLILESASTNQTSMYLCASSFLGTGGLNEQFFGPGTRLTVL.

The J gene is TRBJ2-1, the V gene TRBV9; no reliable D call. Germline V gene lookup returns CDR1 SGDLS and CDR2 YYNGEE. CDR3 length equals 14 residues. Trimming cost V 0 bases and J 13 bases, with 17 bases left between them. DNA of the CDR3: TGTGCCAGCAGCGTAGCTGTCGTCCCCCTAGACCAGTTCTTC. Translating gives CASSVAVVPLDQFF.

The rearrangement joins TRBV6-1 to TRBJ1-2; D is unresolved. Germline CDR1 and CDR2: MNHNS and SASEGT. Trimming cost V 8 bases and J 6 bases, with 7 bases left between them. This CDR3 has 10 residues. The CDR3, as DNA: TGTGCCAGCTTTGGAGATGGCTACACCTTC. It translates to CASFGDGYTF.

The genes are TRBV4-2 and TRBJ1-1; no definite D call. With 1 base removed from V and 8 bases from J, the gap between germline ends came to 11 bases. CDR3 size: 13 residues. Germline-derived CDR1 and CDR2 are LGHNA and YNFKEQ. CDR3 region: CASSQGRGAEAFF. The CDR3 bases are TGTGCCAGCAGCCAAGGGCGGGGTGCCGAAGCTTTCTTT.

This clone has a single count. The V and J genes are TRBV3-1 (or the pseudogene TRBV3-2) and TRBJ2-7, with unresolved D. Between the trimmed V and J ends, which lost 8 bases and 4 bases, there was a span of 6 bases. This CDR3 spans 10 amino acids. The germline V gene encodes CDR1 LGHDT and CDR2 YNNKEL (reference sequence). The CDR3 loop is CASGEYEQYF. The CDR3 bases are TGTGCCAGCGGAGAATACGAGCAGTACTTC.

This sequence joins TRBV28 and TRBJ1-1; D perhaps matches TRBD1 (6 bases). Germline loops: CDR1 MDHEN, CDR2 SYDVKM. CDR3 length: 14 residues. The V end was cut by 5 bases, the J end by 0 bases, with 10 bases between. The CDR3, as DNA: TGTGCCAGCAGTATTGGACAGCTGAACACTGAAGCTTTCTTT. Its translation: CASSIGQLNTEAFF.

The chain joins TRBV19 to TRBJ2-7; D uncertain. The CDR3 consists of 14 residues. Germline V lookup: CDR1 LNHDA, CDR2 SQIVND (reference sequence). The ends were cut back, 7 bases at V and 0 bases at J, with 13 bases in the middle. CDR3 coding DNA: TGTGCCAGTAAAAGCCCCGAGAGCTCCTACGAGCAGTACTTC. Protein product: CASKSPESSYEQYF.

The V gene is TRBV6-5, the J gene TRBJ1-4; the D is unclear. The CDR3 has 12 residues. Deletions cut 6 bases from V and 12 bases from J, with 14 bases between. Germline V gene data show CDR1 as MNHEY and CDR2 as SVGAGI. The CDR3, as DNA: TGTGCCAGCAGACCATGGGGTGCCGAACTGTTTTTT. Translating it yields CASRPWGAELFF.

This clone was observed once. The gene calls are TRBV7-9 and TRBJ2-7; D remains unclear. The length of the CDR3 is 13 residues. Trimming shortened V by 3 bases and J by 5 bases, and 11 bases separated the two germline ends. In germline, CDR1 is SEHNR, CDR2 FQNEAQ (reference sequence). For the CDR3, the DNA is TGTGCCAGCAGCTTTCCTGGCAGACACGAGCAGTACTTC. Its protein is CASSFPGRHEQYF.

The genes are TRBV19 and TRBJ1-2; D is uncertain. Per the germline V gene, CDR1 is LNHDA and CDR2 is SQIVND (reference sequence). V dropped 5 bases and J dropped 0 bases, with 10 bases sitting between them. The CDR3 totals 14 residues. The CDR3 region has the DNA TGTGCCAGTAGTTCCCTCGGGTCTAACTATGGCTACACCTTC. It translates to CASSSLGSNYGYTF.

This chain joins TRBV19 and TRBJ2-1; tentative D call: TRBD2 (6 bases). V lost 6 bases and J lost 0, with 18 bases in between. The CDR3 extends over 17 amino acids. Germline V gene lookup returns CDR1 LNHDA and CDR2 SQIVND (reference sequence). CDR3 region: CASSMPLHGSSYNEQFF. CDR3 DNA sequence: TGTGCCAGTAGCATGCCCTTACACGGGAGCTCCTACAATGAGCAGTTCTTC.

The chain links TRBV13 to TRBJ2-7; 7 bases are shared with TRBD2. The CDR3 has 16 amino acids. Trimming removed 0 bases from V and 12 bases from J; junction bases left unmatched: 17. Germline V gene sequence: CDR1 PRHDT, CDR2 FYEKMQ (reference sequence). The DNA of the CDR3 is TGTGCCAGCAGCTTAGGAAGGGGCGGGGGACCAAATGGGATGTACTTC. Translated: CASSLGRGGGPNGMYF.

This clone was seen once. This rearrangement joins TRBV7-9 to TRBJ1-2; a weak D match, TRBD1 (6 bases). The CDR3 runs to 16 residues. The V gene's germline CDR1 is SEHNR and CDR2 FQNEAQ (reference sequence). V lost 1 base and J lost 6, with 18 bases in between. As DNA, the CDR3 is TGTGCCAGCAGCTTAGGGTCCGGGACACGGGAGGATGGCTACACCTTC. Its translation: CASSLGSGTREDGYTF.